A selection of T cell receptor beta chains follows, all from one sample in a study of metastatic and nonmetastatic thyroid tumors. TCRdb called clones again from the PCR reads with MiXCR. The data contain approximately 60,000 clones, 30% of them singletons. Sequencing was done on a sample of blood. Receptors originate from a female donor with papillary thyroid cancer or a benign thyroid nodule (not recorded which). Some clones in this sample may be carry-over from other donors' samples. CDR3s include the opening cysteine and the closing phenylalanine or tryptophan. Fields, in order: D gene, J gene, clone size, V gene, CDR3 protein, CDR3 DNA. The D gene is left open where the match is weak. The size field is filled for only some rows; it gives once, few, many or a size class.

TRBD1 | TRBJ2-1 | - | TRBV11-2 | CASSLDRGNEQFF | TGTGCCAGCAGCTTGGACAGGGGCAATGAGCAGTTCTTC
- | TRBJ1-2 | - | TRBV9 | CASSVEGTGSGYTF | TGTGCCAGCAGCGTAGAAGGGACCGGGAGCGGCTACACCTTC
- | TRBJ2-3 | medium-sized | TRBV6-2/TRBV6-3 | CASSYGSTDTQYF | TGTGCCAGCAGTTACGGGAGCACAGATACGCAGTATTTT
- | TRBJ1-2 | - | TRBV30 | CALNGYTF | TGTGCCTTAAATGGCTACACCTTC
- | TRBJ1-5 | - | TRBV2 | CASKDSNQPQHF | TGTGCCAGCAAGGACAGCAATCAGCCCCAGCATTTT
- | TRBJ1-6 | - | TRBV2 | CASTESYNSPLHF | TGTGCCAGCACCGAGTCCTATAATTCACCCCTCCACTTT
- | TRBJ2-3 | - | TRBV20-1 | CSASWGVSTDTQYF | TGCAGTGCTAGCTGGGGCGTTAGCACAGATACGCAGTATTTT
- | TRBJ1-1 | - | TRBV11-2 | CASSFFPAGANTEAFF | TGTGCCAGCAGCTTTTTCCCCGCAGGTGCCAACACTGAAGCTTTCTTT
- | TRBJ2-5 | many | TRBV6-2/TRBV6-3 | CASSLLSTGAGETQYF | TGTGCCAGCAGTTTGCTCTCGACAGGCGCCGGGGAGACCCAGTACTTC
- | TRBJ1-1 | few | TRBV2 | CASSEVGAGTEAFF | TGTGCCAGCAGTGAAGTAGGGGCGGGTACTGAAGCTTTCTTT
- | TRBJ1-1 | many | TRBV11-3 | CASSLDRGGTEAFF | TGTGCCAGCAGCTTAGATAGGGGAGGCACTGAAGCTTTCTTT
- | TRBJ2-7 | - | TRBV6-2/TRBV6-3 | CASSYQQWAPYEQYF | TGTGCCAGCAGTTACCAACAGTGGGCCCCCTACGAGCAGTACTTC
TRBD2 | TRBJ2-7 | few | TRBV12-3/TRBV12-4 | CASSPASGSIEQYF | TGTGCCAGCAGCCCCGCTAGCGGGAGTATCGAGCAGTACTTC
- | TRBJ2-3 | once | TRBV5-1 | CASRPGAEGADTQYF | TGCGCCAGCAGGCCTGGGGCGGAGGGGGCAGATACGCAGTATTTT
- | TRBJ2-7 | many | TRBV5-5 | CASSFTDTYEQYF | TGTGCCAGCAGCTTTACAGATACCTACGAGCAGTACTTC
TRBD1 | TRBJ1-4 | - | TRBV5-4 | CASTSGGQTGLNEKLFF | TGTGCCAGCACTTCTGGGGGACAGACAGGACTTAATGAAAAACTGTTTTTT
- | TRBJ2-3 | - | TRBV28 | CASRPGAGDTQYF | TGTGCCAGCAGACCCGGGGCCGGGGATACGCAGTATTTT
- | TRBJ2-5 | few | TRBV28 | CASSSYTPAGETQYF | TGTGCCAGCTCCTCATATACTCCCGCCGGGGAGACCCAGTACTTC
- | TRBJ2-1 | few | TRBV6-5 | CASSYSRQGGNRQFF | TGTGCCAGCAGTTACTCAAGGCAGGGTGGGAATAGGCAGTTCTTC
- | TRBJ2-7 | few | TRBV2 | CASSNRVDYEQYF | TGTGCCAGCTCCAATCGGGTAGACTACGAGCAGTACTTC
- | TRBJ1-2 | medium-sized | TRBV27 | CASSTSIGDYGYTF | TGTGCCAGCAGTACCTCTATAGGGGACTATGGCTACACCTTC
- | TRBJ1-6 | - | TRBV28 | CASRRYYNSPLHF | TGTGCCAGCAGGCGGTACTATAATTCACCCCTCCACTTT
TRBD2 | TRBJ2-3 | few | TRBV20-1 | CSARLPSSGGSTDTQYF | TGCAGTGCTAGACTTCCGTCTAGCGGGGGGAGCACAGATACGCAGTATTTT
- | TRBJ2-7 | medium-sized | TRBV27 | CATKSWNPGGYEQYF | TGTGCCACCAAGTCTTGGAACCCTGGGGGCTACGAGCAGTACTTC
TRBD1 | TRBJ2-3 | - | TRBV20-1 | CSAIQGIVTDTQYF | TGCAGTGCTATACAGGGGATCGTCACAGATACGCAGTATTTT
- | TRBJ2-5 | - | TRBV7-2 | CASSSSQETQYF | TGTGCCAGCAGCTCCTCACAAGAGACCCAGTACTTC
- | TRBJ1-5 | - | TRBV28 | CASTHRGVSNQPQHF | TGTGCCAGCACTCATCGAGGAGTTAGCAATCAGCCCCAGCATTTT
- | TRBJ1-1 | - | TRBV7-9 | CASSFGGNTEAFF | TGTGCCAGCAGCTTCGGGGGAAACACTGAAGCTTTCTTT
- | TRBJ2-3 | once | TRBV19 | CASSPRGGHVADTQYF | TGTGCCAGTAGTCCTAGGGGGGGGCATGTTGCAGATACGCAGTATTTT
TRBD1 | TRBJ2-1 | few | TRBV6-1 | CASRTGQANHEQFF | TGTGCCAGCAGGACGGGACAGGCCAACCATGAGCAGTTCTTC
- | TRBJ1-6 | - | TRBV20-1 | CSANPRGRDSPLHF | TGCAGTGCTAACCCTCGCGGGAGGGATTCACCCCTCCACTTT
- | TRBJ1-2 | - | TRBV10-3 | CAISESYIGYTF | TGTGCCATCAGTGAATCGTATATTGGCTACACCTTC
TRBD1 | TRBJ2-7 | - | TRBV20-1 | CSAALGDRGYEQYF | TGCAGTGCTGCCCTCGGGGACAGGGGATACGAGCAGTACTTC